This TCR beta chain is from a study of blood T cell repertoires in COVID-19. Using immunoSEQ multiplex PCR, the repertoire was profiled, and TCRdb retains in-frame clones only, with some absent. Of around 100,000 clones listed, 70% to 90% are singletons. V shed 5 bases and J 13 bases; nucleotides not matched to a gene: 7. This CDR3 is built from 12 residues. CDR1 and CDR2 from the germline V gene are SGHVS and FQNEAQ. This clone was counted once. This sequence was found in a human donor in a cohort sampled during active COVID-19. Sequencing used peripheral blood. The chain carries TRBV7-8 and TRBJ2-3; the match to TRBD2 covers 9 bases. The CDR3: CASSLRAGGKYF. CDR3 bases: TGTGCCAGCAGCCTAAGGGCGGGGGGGAAGTATTTT.